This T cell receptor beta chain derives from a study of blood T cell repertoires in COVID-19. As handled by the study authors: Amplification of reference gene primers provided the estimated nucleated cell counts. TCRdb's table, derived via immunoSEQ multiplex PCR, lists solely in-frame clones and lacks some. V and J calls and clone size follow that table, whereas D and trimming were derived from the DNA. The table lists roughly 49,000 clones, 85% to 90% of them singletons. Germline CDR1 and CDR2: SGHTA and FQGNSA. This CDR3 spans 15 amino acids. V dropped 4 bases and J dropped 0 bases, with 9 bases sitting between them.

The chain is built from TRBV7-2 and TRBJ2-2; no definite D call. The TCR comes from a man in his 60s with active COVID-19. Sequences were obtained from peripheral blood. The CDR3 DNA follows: TGTGCCAGCAGCTCAGTTTCCGCGAACACCGGGGAGCTGTTTTTT. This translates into CASSSVSANTGELFF.